The 25 T cell receptor beta chains presented below share a single source sample, sequenced in a study of Graves' ophthalmopathy and Graves' hyperthyroidism. Beta-chain TCR CDR3 regions were amplified from RNA transcripts. HTBI-primed first-round RT-PCR preceded second-round multiplex PCR. MiXCR was run by TCRdb on the multiplex PCR reads, yielding one entry per CDR3 protein. The sample includes 650,000 to 800,000 distinct CDR3 sequences, about two fifths of them seen just once. Source material: peripheral blood. These receptors were obtained from an adult man with Graves' ophthalmopathy.

This clonotype showed up many times. The chain recombines TRBV19 with TRBJ2-7, with D perhaps TRBD1 (6 bases). Germline V lookup: CDR1 LNHDA, CDR2 SQIVND (reference sequence). The CDR3 loop spans 13 amino acids. Trimming left V 3 bases short and J 6 bases short, with 12 bases between. The CDR3 here is CASSITQGREQYF. The CDR3 coding sequence is TGTGCCAGTAGTATTACACAGGGACGCGAGCAGTACTTC.

This clonotype was observed at least ten times. This chain links TRBV15 with TRBJ2-6; D not resolved. Trimming stripped 3 bases from V and 2 bases from J, with 5 bases between. Germline V CDR1 and CDR2: LNHNV, YYDKDF (reference sequence). The CDR3 runs to 14 residues. For the CDR3, the DNA is TGTGCCACCAGCAGCGGAGCTGGGGCCAACGTCCTGACTTTC. Protein product: CATSSGAGANVLTF.

This clonotype was counted at least ten times. The chain combines TRBV29-1 with TRBJ1-1, with a weak D call TRBD1 (5 bases). The ends were cut back, 6 bases at V and 0 bases at J, with 11 bases in the middle. Germline CDR1 and CDR2: SQVTM and ANQGSEA. The CDR3 contains 13 residues. As DNA, the CDR3 is TGCAGCGTCGGACAACTCCTGAACACTGAAGCTTTCTTT. It specifies CSVGQLLNTEAFF.

This chain joins TRBV12-3 or TRBV12-4 and TRBJ2-2; 14 nucleotides match TRBD2. This CDR3 spans 15 amino acids. Unmatched junction bases numbered 4, after V lost 7 bases and J lost 6 bases. The CDR3 loop reads CASKPGLAGAGELFF. CDR3 DNA: TGTGCCAGCAAACCGGGACTAGCGGGAGCCGGGGAGCTGTTTTTT.

This clonotype has ten or more counts. The rearrangement joins TRBV10-3 to TRBJ2-7; 10 nucleotides agree with TRBD1. V dropped 10 bases and J dropped 5; count of bases not matched to a gene: 2. CDR3 size: 11 residues. Germline V gives CDR1 ENHRY, CDR2 SYGVKD. The DNA of the CDR3 is TGTGCCAGCGGACAGGGGGACGAGCAGTACTTC. Its protein product is CASGQGDEQYF.

As concerns this clonotype: This may come from a read error, since a much larger clone is one base off. The V gene is TRBV7-9, the J gene TRBJ2-5, with TRBD2 identical over 7 bases. The CDR3 covers 15 residues. The V and J ends lost 5 bases and 2 bases, in that order; junction bases with no gene match: 8. Germline-derived CDR1 and CDR2 are SEHNR and FQNEAQ (reference sequence). The CDR3 loop is CASSPHAGVQETQYF. In DNA, the CDR3 is TGTGCCAGCAGCCCCCACGCGGGAGTGCAAGAGACCCAGTACTTC.

This clonotype was counted at least ten times. The gene calls are TRBV2 and TRBJ2-5; TRBD1 agrees at 9 bases. V was pared by 10 bases and J by 2 bases, with 8 bases of the junction left unmatched. Germline CDR1 is SNHLY and CDR2 is FYNNEI. The CDR3 is 14 amino acids. The CDR3 spells CATLGQGPQETQYF. CDR3 in DNA: TGTGCCACCCTAGGACAGGGGCCACAAGAGACCCAGTACTTC.

The gene calls are TRBV7-6 and TRBJ2-3; D unclear. The V gene's germline CDR1 is SGHVS and CDR2 FNYEAQ. Between the trimmed V and J ends, which lost 2 bases and 9 bases, there was a span of 12 bases. The CDR3 is 13 residues long. CDR3 sequence: CASSLTLKQTQYF. The CDR3, as DNA: TGTGCCAGCAGCTTAACTCTGAAACAGACGCAGTATTTT.

Ten or more counts support this clonotype. The V and J genes are TRBV7-6 and TRBJ2-7, with TRBD2 matching over 8 bases. The CDR3 loop spans 16 amino acids. Germline CDR1 and CDR2: SGHVS and FNYEAQ. After removal of 2 bases from V and 3 bases from J, the junction contained 9 bases not matched to a gene. CDR3 coding DNA: TGTGCCAGCAGCTTACATCGGGGTAGCGGGGTCTACGAGCAGTACTTC. This translates into CASSLHRGSGVYEQYF.

This clonotype was recorded a few times. CDR3 in amino acids: CASSLSGWNTEAFF. DNA for the CDR3: TGTGCCAGCAGCTTAAGTGGGTGGAACACTGAAGCTTTCTTT. V gene TRBV7-2 combines with J gene TRBJ1-1; D not certain. Trimming left V 2 bases short and J 1 base short, with 8 bases between. The germline V gene encodes CDR1 SGHTA and CDR2 FQGNSA. This CDR3 spans 14 amino acids.

This chain connects TRBV6-5 to TRBJ2-5; 12 bases match TRBD1. Trimming at V came to 5 bases and at J to 5 bases, leaving 9 bases not matched to a gene. CDR1 is MNHEY and CDR2 is SVGAGI in the germline V gene. There are 16 residues in the CDR3. CDR3 nucleotide sequence: TGTGCCAGCAGTAACTGGGACAGGGGGCAGCGGGAGACCCAGTACTTC. Residues: CASSNWDRGQRETQYF.

This clonotype has a count of ten or more. The gene calls are TRBV20-1 and TRBJ1-1; D call uncertain. Germline CDR1 is DFQATT and CDR2 is SNEGSKA (reference sequence). Trimming cost V 0 bases and J 3 bases, with 8 bases left between them. This CDR3 contains 13 residues. Here the CDR3 reads CSARDGVDTEAFF. DNA of the CDR3: TGCAGTGCTAGAGATGGCGTAGACACTGAAGCTTTCTTT.

This clonotype was observed a few times. This chain links TRBV30 with TRBJ2-5, with TRBD1 matching over 10 bases. The CDR3 has 13 amino acids. Looked up from germline, CDR1 is GTSNPN and CDR2 is SVGIG (reference sequence). V trimming: 7 bases; J trimming: 4 bases; junction bases outside the gene matches: 6. The CDR3 sequence: CAFSTGGIETQYF. In DNA, the CDR3 is TGTGCCTTCTCGACAGGGGGCATAGAGACCCAGTACTTC.

V gene TRBV15 combines with J gene TRBJ2-4, with 7 bases that match TRBD2. V trimming: 2 bases; J trimming: 8 bases; junction bases outside the gene matches: 6. This CDR3 contains 14 residues. CDR1 and CDR2 from the germline V gene are LNHNV and YYDKDF (reference sequence). CDR3 in amino acids: CATSRREGNDIQYF. CDR3 nucleotides: TGTGCCACCAGCAGAAGGGAGGGGAATGACATTCAGTACTTC.

V and J are TRBV29-1 and TRBJ2-5; possible D gene TRBD2, 6 bases. Trimming pared 7 bases from V and 4 bases from J, leaving 16 bases between. The V gene's germline CDR1 is SQVTM and CDR2 ANQGSEA. There are 13 residues in the CDR3. The CDR3: CSATGSAGETQYF. In DNA form, the CDR3 reads TGCAGCGCCACCGGGAGTGCGGGAGAGACCCAGTACTTC. Supplemented by reference TRBV29-1 and TRBJ2-5, the full variable domain reads SAVISQKPSRDICQRGTSLTIQCQVDSQVTMMFWYRQQPGQSLTLIATANQGSEATYESGFVIDKFPISRPNLTFSTLTVSNMSPEDSSIYLCSATGSAGETQYFGPGTRLLVL.

This clonotype showed up many times. The chain employs TRBV2 and TRBJ1-1, with TRBD1 matching over 8 bases. The trim removed 6 bases at V and 0 bases at J, leaving 6 bases unmatched. The CDR3 contains 15 residues. Germline CDR1 reads SNHLY; CDR2 reads FYNNEI. Here the CDR3 reads CASRPRQGMNTEAFF. The CDR3 nucleotides read TGTGCCAGCAGGCCCCGACAGGGGATGAACACTGAAGCTTTCTTT.

There are a few counts of this clonotype. The chain uses TRBV10-3 and TRBJ1-4, with D perhaps matching TRBD1 (5 bases). CDR3 length: 14 residues. CDR1 and CDR2 from the germline V gene are ENHRY and SYGVKD. Trimming removed 10 bases at V and 8 bases at J, with 20 bases between. The CDR3 is CASRFVGLGEKLFF. CDR3 in DNA: TGTGCCAGCCGTTTTGTGGGGCTCGGGGAAAAACTGTTTTTT.

This clonotype was counted at least ten times. The genes are TRBV29-1 and TRBJ1-1; D uncertain. This CDR3 contains 12 residues. Deletions cut 8 bases from V and 4 bases from J, with 14 bases between. The germline gives CDR1 SQVTM, CDR2 ANQGSEA. The CDR3 region has the DNA TGCAGCTGTGAATGGGGTATCACTGAAGCTTTCTTT. It yields the protein CSCEWGITEAFF.

In this sample, this clonotype turned up many times. The V and J genes are TRBV7-2 and TRBJ1-1; D remains ambiguous. This CDR3 region has 16 residues. V gave up 4 bases and J gave up 2 bases, with 17 bases separating them. Germline CDR1 and CDR2: SGHTA and FQGNSA. This chain's CDR3 is CASSSQQTTGNTEAFF. DNA of the CDR3: TGTGCCAGCAGCTCCCAACAAACGACGGGTAACACTGAAGCTTTCTTT.

The sample holds many counts of this clonotype. The gene calls are TRBV19 and TRBJ2-7; D gene uncertain. The V end was cut by 3 bases, the J end by 3 bases, with 15 bases between. This CDR3 contains 15 residues. Germline V gene sequence: CDR1 LNHDA, CDR2 SQIVND (reference sequence). In DNA, the CDR3 is TGTGCCAGTAGTATCAGTCAACTATCGTACTACGAGCAGTACTTC. Its protein is CASSISQLSYYEQYF.

In its sample, this clonotype was seen a few times. The chain combines TRBV12-5 with TRBJ1-5, with D uncertain. Trimming cost V 1 base and J 6 bases, with 13 bases left between them. Germline V gene data show CDR1 as LGHNT and CDR2 as FRNRAP. The CDR3 totals 15 residues. The CDR3 DNA reads TGTGCTAGTGGTTTGGCCCCGTTCCGAGGTCAGCCCCAGCATTTT. This gives the protein CASGLAPFRGQPQHF.

The V call is TRBV5-1, the J call TRBJ2-3; no definite D call. Germline V CDR1 and CDR2: SGHRS, YFSETQ. The CDR3 consists of 13 residues. Trimming cost V 4 bases and J 2 bases, with 8 bases left between them. The CDR3 region has the DNA TGCGCCAGCAGCCGTTGGGACACAGATACGCAGTATTTT. Amino acid sequence: CASSRWDTDTQYF.

This clonotype occurred many times. The V gene is TRBV4-1, the J gene TRBJ1-2; maybe TRBD1 (5 bases). The germline V gene encodes CDR1 MGHRA and CDR2 YSYEKL. Trimming cost V 3 bases and J 8 bases, with 13 bases left between them. The CDR3 loop spans 13 amino acids. The CDR3 sequence: CASSQGRPHGYTF. CDR3 nucleotide sequence: TGCGCCAGCAGCCAGGGGCGTCCTCACGGCTACACCTTC.

The sample holds many counts of this clonotype. At one of its ends the junction is not consistent with the germline gene, which may arise from a read error. V is TRBV2 and J is TRBJ1-1; 7 nucleotides agree with TRBD1. This CDR3 contains 16 residues. CDR1 and CDR2 from the germline V gene are SNHLY and FYNNEI. CDR3 in amino acids: CASSERGAGGNAEAFF. CDR3 DNA sequence: TGTGCCAGCAGTGAACGAGGGGCAGGGGGGAACGCTGAAGCTTTCTTT.

About this clonotype: At one boundary the junction diverges from the germline segment, which might be a read error. The chain employs TRBV7-2 and TRBJ1-2, with D perhaps TRBD1 (5 bases). CDR1 is SGHTA, CDR2 FQGNSA, per germline. The CDR3 sequence is 18 residues long. This CDR3 reads CASNQERWGPLERYGYTF. The CDR3 DNA follows: TGCGCCAGCAACCAAGAACGGTGGGGACCGCTTGAAAGATATGGCTACACCTTC.